This TCR beta chain was captured in a study of beta chain features in type 1 diabetes. As for the study in general: Age and gender were similar between patients and healthy donors, as were cell yields. Regarding the study as a whole: All four CD4+ subsets from Type 1 diabetes patients carried moderately but significantly shorter TCRB CDR3s.

The isolated RNA, all of it, was reverse transcribed, so expressed TCRB transcripts were what got sequenced. Using immunoSEQ multiplex PCR, the repertoire was profiled, and TCRdb retains in-frame clones only, with some absent. Altogether roughly 160,000 clones are present, about 7.9% being singletons, with the ten largest covering roughly 0.5%. Blood was drawn once from each donor into heparinised tubes. The draws averaged around 110 mL. Each sorted fraction was over 95% pure. This CDR3 contains 15 residues. Germline values: CDR1 SGHNT, CDR2 YYREEE (reference sequence). As for this clone: Antigen: not known. One junction end disagrees with the germline gene, perhaps due to a read error. Other DNA sequences in this specimen translate into the identical CDR3.

The clonotype originates from a man aged 18 to 30 with type 1 diabetes. The gene calls are TRBV5-4 and TRBJ2-3, with TRBD2 as a possible D gene (5 bases). Sequenced input: central memory CD4+ T cells from blood. The chain's CDR3 is CASSQGSLLRGTQYF. CDR3 sequence (DNA): TGCGCCAGCAGCCAAGGGAGTCTCCTCCGGGGAACGCAGTATTTT.